The rows below give T cell receptor beta chains drawn from one sample of a study of T cell responses to AZD1222 COVID-19 vaccine. Only in-frame clones appear in the TCRdb table, and some are missing; sequencing was by immunoSEQ multiplex PCR. Among 150,000 to 180,000 clones listed, about 85% were seen once. The sequences come from peripheral blood, collected on day 0 of AZD1222 vaccination. Receptor source: an adult in good health. Both conserved end residues are part of each CDR3. D genes are given only for firm matches. Rows may omit the clone size; those that give it use once, few, many or a size class.

V gene	J gene	D gene	clone size	CDR3 DNA	CDR3 protein
TRBV7-2	TRBJ1-2	NA	NA	TGTGCCAGCAGCCCCGATGGGGGTGGCTACACCTTC	CASSPDGGGYTF
TRBV29-1	TRBJ1-4	NA	NA	TGCAGCGTTGACGGGGGGCGAGGGCAACTGTTTTTT	CSVDGGRGQLFF
TRBV10-2	TRBJ1-1	NA	NA	TGCGCCAGCAGTGAGCAGACAGGTTACACTGAAGCTTTCTTT	CASSEQTGYTEAFF
TRBV4-1	TRBJ2-1	TRBD2	NA	TGCGCCAGCAGCCAAGTGTCTAGCGGGGGGGCCGCCTACAATGAGCAGTTCTTC	CASSQVSSGGAAYNEQFF
TRBV7-2	TRBJ1-2	NA	once	TGTGCCAGCAGCTTGCCTGGGTATGGCTACACCTTC	CASSLPGYGYTF
TRBV7-8	TRBJ2-7	NA	NA	TGTGCCAGCAGCGCCAGGGACACCTACGAGCAGTACTTC	CASSARDTYEQYF
TRBV7-2	TRBJ2-1	TRBD1	once	TGTGCCAGCAGCCACTTGTCAGGGACAGTCTCCTACAATGAGCAGTTCTTC	CASSHLSGTVSYNEQFF
TRBV2	TRBJ2-3	NA	NA	TGTGCCAGCAGTGAACTGACCCCGACAGATACGCAGTATTTT	CASSELTPTDTQYF
TRBV27	TRBJ2-2	NA	NA	TGTGCCAGCAGTTTATACCCTGAGAACACCGGGGAGCTGTTTTTT	CASSLYPENTGELFF
TRBV5-1	TRBJ1-4	TRBD1	NA	TGCGCCAGCAGCTTGGCCAGGGGGGGTGAAAAACTGTTTTTT	CASSLARGGEKLFF
TRBV29-1	TRBJ2-5	TRBD2	NA	TGCAGCGTTGAAGGTGGGGTAGCGGGGGCCTCGAGGACCCAGTACTTC	CSVEGGVAGASRTQYF
TRBV27	TRBJ2-5	TRBD2	NA	TGTGCCAGCAGTTTATTAGCGGGGGGCGTTCAAGAGACCCAGTACTTC	CASSLLAGGVQETQYF
TRBV29-1	TRBJ2-3	NA	NA	TGCAGCGTTGCTTATACAGGGAAGACGCAGTATTTT	CSVAYTGKTQYF